The 13 T cell receptor beta chains reported below all come from one sample, sequenced in a study of graft-versus-host responses after intestinal transplantation. The assay was immunoSEQ multiplex PCR, and TCRdb's table has in-frame clones only and misses some. The sample has just under 30,000 clones, around 83% seen once. Graft specimens yielded both intraepithelial and lamina propria lymphocytes. Sequenced here: ileum tissue, sampled 98 days after intestinal transplantation. These receptors were obtained from a human patient who received an intestinal transplant, so some T cells may come from the graft donor.

The genes are TRBV7-9 and TRBJ1-2; a weak D match, TRBD1 (5 bases). CDR1 and CDR2 from the germline V gene are SEHNR and FQNEAQ (reference sequence). V lost 0 bases to trimming and J lost 5 bases, with 7 bases between them. This CDR3 contains 13 residues. For the CDR3, the DNA is TGTGCCAGCAGCTTAGCTGGGGGTTATGGCTACACCTTC. It encodes CASSLAGGYGYTF.

V gene TRBV4-1 combines with J gene TRBJ1-5; maybe TRBD1 (6 bases). Germline CDR1 reads MGHRA; CDR2 reads YSYEKL. The CDR3 contains 15 residues. Trimming shortened V by 4 bases and J by 5 bases, and 15 bases separated the two germline ends. The CDR3 bases are TGCGCCAGCAGCCTCGAGTCGGGGGGCCATCAGCCCCAGCATTTT. Translation: CASSLESGGHQPQHF.

This clone appeared a few times. The chain combines TRBV7-6 with TRBJ2-7; 9 bases align to TRBD1. Germline loops: CDR1 SGHVS, CDR2 FNYEAQ. The CDR3 spans 14 residues. J was trimmed by 2 bases and V by 4 bases; bases with no gene match: 3. CDR3 nucleotides: TGTGCCAGCAGCTCCGGGACAGGGCCCTACGAGCAGTACTTC. This translates into CASSSGTGPYEQYF.

This sequence joins TRBV9 and TRBJ2-1, with a tentative D call TRBD1 (6 bases). This CDR3 contains 14 residues. Germline V CDR1 and CDR2: SGDLS, YYNGEE. Trimming shortened V by 3 bases and J by 2 bases, and 9 bases separated the two germline ends. CDR3 nucleotides: TGTGCCAGCAGCGCCGGACAGACCTACAATGAGCAGTTCTTC. Amino acids: CASSAGQTYNEQFF.

This rearrangement joins TRBV7-9 to TRBJ2-2; possibly TRBD1 for D (6 bases). V was pared by 6 bases and J by 4 bases, with 15 bases between. CDR1 is SEHNR and CDR2 is FQNEAQ in the germline V gene (reference sequence). The CDR3 loop spans 15 amino acids. CDR3 DNA sequence: TGTGCCAGCAGGGTACCGGGACACAGCACCGGGGAGCTGTTTTTT. Amino acids: CASRVPGHSTGELFF.

Notes on this clone: Mismatch with germline at one junction end may stem from a read error. J is TRBJ2-7 and V is TRBV19, with 7 bases that match TRBD1. Per germline, CDR1 LNHDA and CDR2 SQIVND (reference sequence). This CDR3 contains 15 residues. CDR3: CASTIGTAGSSEQYF. Here the CDR3 DNA reads TGTGCCAGTACCATCGGGACAGCCGGATCCTCCGAGCAGTACTTC.

The rearrangement links TRBV13 to TRBJ2-1, with 12 bases that match TRBD1. V shed 5 bases, J shed 9 bases, and the junction held 8 bases outside the gene matches. Germline-derived CDR1 and CDR2 are PRHDT and FYEKMQ (reference sequence). This CDR3 has 15 residues. This CDR3 reads CASSPRDRGQVEQFF. Here the CDR3 DNA reads TGTGCCAGCAGCCCCCGGGACAGGGGGCAGGTTGAGCAGTTCTTC.

The V gene is TRBV10-2, the J gene TRBJ2-1; 7 positions match TRBD1. V trimming: 8 bases; J trimming: 0 bases; junction bases outside the gene matches: 4. The CDR3 covers 14 residues. Germline loops: CDR1 WSHSY, CDR2 SAAADI. The CDR3 DNA reads TGCGCCAGCGGGACAGCAATCTCCTACAATGAGCAGTTCTTC. It specifies CASGTAISYNEQFF.

J is TRBJ1-6 and V is TRBV5-1; D gene unclear. The CDR3 length is 15 residues. CDR1 is SGHRS and CDR2 is YFSETQ in the germline V gene. V lost 0 bases and J 6 bases, leaving 10 bases between the germline ends. The CDR3 reads CASSLGSPINSPLHF. CDR3 in DNA: TGCGCCAGCAGCTTGGGCTCCCCTATTAATTCACCCCTCCACTTT. Combining the CDR3 with reference TRBV5-1 and TRBJ1-6 gives the whole variable domain KAGVTQTPRYLIKTRGQQVTLSCSPISGHRSVSWYQQTPGQGLQFLFEYFSETQRNKGNFPGRFSGRQFSNSRSEMNVSTLELGDSALYLCASSLGSPINSPLHFGNGTRLTVT.

The genes are TRBV10-3 and TRBJ1-4; tentatively, D is TRBD1 (6 bases). This CDR3 has 15 residues. V was clipped by 2 bases and J by 8 bases, with 15 bases between them. Germline V lookup: CDR1 ENHRY, CDR2 SYGVKD. The CDR3 DNA follows: TGTGCCATCAGTGAGGGGACAACCCCAGGGGAAAAACTGTTTTTT. This gives the protein CAISEGTTPGEKLFF.

V is TRBV5-8 and J is TRBJ1-5, with a weak D call TRBD1 (6 bases). The V end was cut by 2 bases, the J end by 4 bases, with 10 bases between. The CDR3 totals 14 residues. The germline CDR1 and CDR2 sequences are SGHTS and YDEGEE. The CDR3 bases are TGTGCCAGCAGCTTCCGAGGGGGTAATCAGCCCCAGCATTTT. Translated: CASSFRGGNQPQHF. Full variable domain (outside the CDR3, taken from reference TRBV5-8 and TRBJ1-5): EAGVTQSPTHLIKTRGQQATLRCSPISGHTSVYWYQQALGLGLQFLLWYDEGEERNRGNFPPRFSGRQFPNYSSELNVNALELEDSALYLCASSFRGGNQPQHFGDGTRLSIL.

The chain employs TRBV7-3 and TRBJ1-1; D is ambiguous. Germline-derived CDR1 and CDR2 are SGHTA and FQGTGA. The ends were cut back, 1 base at V and 4 bases at J, with 13 bases in the middle. CDR3 length equals 15 residues. CDR3 nucleotides: TGTGCCAGCAGCTTAAATGCGGGGTTGGGCACTGAAGCTTTCTTT. Translation gives CASSLNAGLGTEAFF.

This clone was seen once. This sequence joins TRBV2 and TRBJ1-4; D is unclear. Germline values: CDR1 SNHLY, CDR2 FYNNEI. Trimming stripped 6 bases from V and 0 bases from J, with 14 bases between. The CDR3 has 16 amino acids. The CDR3 region has the DNA TGTGCCAGCAGCTCCTCGCCCAGTGCAACTAATGAAAAACTGTTTTTT. Encoded protein: CASSSSPSATNEKLFF.